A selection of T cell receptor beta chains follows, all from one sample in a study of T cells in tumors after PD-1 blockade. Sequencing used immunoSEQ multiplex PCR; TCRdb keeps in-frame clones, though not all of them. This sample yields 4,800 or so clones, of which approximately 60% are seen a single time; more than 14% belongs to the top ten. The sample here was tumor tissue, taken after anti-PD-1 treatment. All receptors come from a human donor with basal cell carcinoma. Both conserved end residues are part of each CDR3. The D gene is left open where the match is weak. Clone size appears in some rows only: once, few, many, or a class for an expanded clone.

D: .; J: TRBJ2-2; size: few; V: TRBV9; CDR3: CASSVVAGERNTGELFF; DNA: TGTGCCAGCAGCGTAGTGGCAGGGGAACGGAACACCGGGGAGCTGTTTTTT
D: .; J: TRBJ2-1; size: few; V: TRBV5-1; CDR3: CASSLENLWGNEQFF; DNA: TGCGCCAGCAGCTTGGAGAATCTGTGGGGCAATGAGCAGTTCTTC
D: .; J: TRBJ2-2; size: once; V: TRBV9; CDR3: CASSVVAANTGELFF; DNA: TGTGCCAGCAGCGTAGTAGCGGCGAACACCGGGGAGCTGTTTTTT
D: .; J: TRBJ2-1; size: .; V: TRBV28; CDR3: CASSLLVSEQFF; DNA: TGTGCCAGCAGTTTATTAGTAAGTGAGCAGTTCTTC
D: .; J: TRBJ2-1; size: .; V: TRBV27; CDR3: CAAGRGGFYNEQFF; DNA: TGTGCCGCAGGGCGCGGGGGCTTCTACAATGAGCAGTTCTTC
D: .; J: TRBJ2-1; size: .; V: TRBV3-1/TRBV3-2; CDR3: CASSQVSNEQFF; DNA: TGTGCCAGCAGCCAAGTGAGCAATGAGCAGTTCTTC
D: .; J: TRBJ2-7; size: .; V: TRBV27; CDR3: CASSLSGGHEQYF; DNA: TGTGCCAGCAGTTTATCGGGAGGCCACGAGCAGTACTTC
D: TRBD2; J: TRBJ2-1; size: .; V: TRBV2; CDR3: CASSGGRSGGFNEQFF; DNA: TGTGCCAGCAGTGGAGGGAGGAGCGGGGGATTTAATGAGCAGTTCTTC
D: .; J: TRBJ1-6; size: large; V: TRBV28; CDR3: CASSDPEGRSTLHF; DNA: TGTGCCAGCAGTGACCCCGAAGGAAGGAGCACCCTCCACTTT
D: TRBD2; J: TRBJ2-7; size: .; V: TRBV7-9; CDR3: CASSSLAGGPDEQYF; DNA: TGTGCCAGCAGTTCACTAGCGGGGGGGCCGGACGAGCAGTACTTC
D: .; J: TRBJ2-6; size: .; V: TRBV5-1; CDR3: CASSSDSSGANVLTF; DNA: TGCGCCAGCAGCTCGGACTCCTCTGGGGCCAACGTCCTGACTTTC
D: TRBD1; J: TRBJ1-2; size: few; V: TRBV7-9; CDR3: CASSRGQNYGYTF; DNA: TGTGCCAGCAGCCGGGGACAGAACTATGGCTACACCTTC
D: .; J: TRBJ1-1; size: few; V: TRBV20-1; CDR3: CSASVGTEAFF; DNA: TGCAGTGCTTCGGTAGGCACTGAAGCTTTCTTT
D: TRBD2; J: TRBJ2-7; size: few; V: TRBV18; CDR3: CASSPAGTSGRPYEQYF; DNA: TGTGCCAGCTCCCCAGCCGGGACTAGCGGGAGACCCTACGAGCAGTACTTC
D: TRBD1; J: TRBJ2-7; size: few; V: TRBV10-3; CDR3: CAISLDRGYEQYF; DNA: TGTGCCATCTCCCTGGACAGGGGCTACGAGCAGTACTTC
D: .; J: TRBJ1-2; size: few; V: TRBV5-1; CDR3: CASSSSGYGYTF; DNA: TGCGCCAGCAGCTCCTCGGGCTATGGCTACACCTTC
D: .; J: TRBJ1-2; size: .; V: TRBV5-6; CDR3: CASSLAGGYTF; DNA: TGTGCCAGCAGCTTGGCCGGAGGCTACACCTTC
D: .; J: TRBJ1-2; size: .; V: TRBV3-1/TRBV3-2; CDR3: CASSQPGRGRWGYTF; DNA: TGTGCCAGCAGCCAACCGGGACGGGGCAGATGGGGCTACACCTTC
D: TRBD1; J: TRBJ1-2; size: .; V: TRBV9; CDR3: CASSVGTGRSNYGYTF; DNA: TGTGCCAGCAGCGTAGGGACAGGGAGGTCAAACTATGGCTACACCTTC
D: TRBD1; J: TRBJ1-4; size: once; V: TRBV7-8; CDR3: CASSLGTGVNEKLFF; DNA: TGTGCCAGCAGCCTCGGGACAGGGGTTAATGAAAAACTGTTTTTT
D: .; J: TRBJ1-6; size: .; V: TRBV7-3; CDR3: CASSALSGPLHF; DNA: TGTGCCAGCAGCGCCTTATCCGGGCCCCTCCACTTT
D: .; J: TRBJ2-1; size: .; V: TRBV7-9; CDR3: CASGLPPEQFF; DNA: TGTGCCAGCGGGCTCCCCCCCGAGCAGTTCTTC
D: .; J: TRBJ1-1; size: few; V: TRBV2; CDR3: CASTEAMNTEAFF; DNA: TGTGCCAGCACTGAGGCGATGAACACTGAAGCTTTCTTT
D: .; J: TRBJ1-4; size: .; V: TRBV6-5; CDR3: CARRAFEGTNEKLFF; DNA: TGTGCCAGAAGGGCCTTTGAGGGGACTAATGAAAAACTGTTTTTT
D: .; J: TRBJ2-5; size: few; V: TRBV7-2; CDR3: CASSPTSGPLQAQYF; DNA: TGTGCCAGCAGCCCAACGTCGGGACCTCTTCAGGCCCAGTACTTC
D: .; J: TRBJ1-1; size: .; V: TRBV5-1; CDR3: CASSLDRMEGAFF; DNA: TGCGCCAGCAGCCTGGACAGAATGGAGGGGGCTTTCTTT
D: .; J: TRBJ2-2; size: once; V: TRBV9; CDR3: CASSVGTGELFF; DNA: TGTGCCAGCAGCGTAGGAACCGGGGAGCTGTTTTTT
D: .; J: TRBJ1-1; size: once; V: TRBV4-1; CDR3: CASSQVAGVNTEAFF; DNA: TGCGCCAGCAGCCAAGTCGCCGGGGTGAACACTGAAGCTTTCTTT
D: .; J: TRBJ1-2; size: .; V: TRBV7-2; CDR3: CASSFLRTDGYTF; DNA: TGTGCCAGCAGCTTCTTGAGGACGGACGGCTACACCTTC
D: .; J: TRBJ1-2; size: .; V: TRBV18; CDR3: CASSPPIGAYGYTF; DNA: TGTGCCAGCTCCCCTCCGATAGGCGCCTATGGCTACACCTTC
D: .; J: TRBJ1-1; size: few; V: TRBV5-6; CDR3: CASSFGNTEAFF; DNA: TGTGCCAGCAGCTTCGGTAACACTGAAGCTTTCTTT
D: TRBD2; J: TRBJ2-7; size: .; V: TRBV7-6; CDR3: CASSSGGEDF; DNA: TGTGCCAGCAGTAGCGGGGGGGAGGACTTC
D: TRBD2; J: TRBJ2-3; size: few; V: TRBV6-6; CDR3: CASSLAETTDTQYF; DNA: TGTGCCAGCAGCCTAGCGGAAACCACAGATACGCAGTATTTT
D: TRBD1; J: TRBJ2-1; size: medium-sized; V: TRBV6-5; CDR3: CASSFTGGRNEQFF; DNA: TGTGCCAGCAGTTTTACAGGGGGCAGGAATGAGCAGTTCTTC
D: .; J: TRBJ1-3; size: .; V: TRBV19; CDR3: CASRRLGPGDDTIYF; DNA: TGTGCCAGTAGGCGCCTCGGGCCCGGGGACGACACCATATATTTT
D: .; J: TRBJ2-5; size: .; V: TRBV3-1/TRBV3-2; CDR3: CASSQGGETQYF; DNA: TGTGCCAGCAGCCAAGGGGGTGAGACCCAGTACTTC
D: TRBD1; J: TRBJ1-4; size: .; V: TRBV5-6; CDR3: CASSSRGPEKLFF; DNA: TGTGCCAGCAGCTCCAGGGGGCCGGAAAAACTGTTTTTT
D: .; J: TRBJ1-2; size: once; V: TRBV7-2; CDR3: CASSLVYANYGYTF; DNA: TGTGCCAGCAGCTTAGTTTACGCGAACTATGGCTACACCTTC
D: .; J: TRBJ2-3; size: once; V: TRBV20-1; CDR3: CSAEQSKTQYF; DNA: TGCAGTGCCGAACAGAGTAAGACGCAGTATTTT
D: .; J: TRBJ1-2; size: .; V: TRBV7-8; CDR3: CASSLGAAGSGYGYTF; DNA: TGTGCCAGCAGCTTAGGAGCGGCAGGGAGCGGCTATGGCTACACCTTC
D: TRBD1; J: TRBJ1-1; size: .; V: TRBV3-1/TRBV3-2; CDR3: CASSQEQGRTEAFF; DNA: TGTGCCAGCAGCCAAGAACAGGGGAGGACTGAAGCTTTCTTT
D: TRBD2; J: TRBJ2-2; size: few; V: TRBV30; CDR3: CAWKRESTGELFF; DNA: TGTGCCTGGAAGCGGGAATCCACCGGGGAGCTGTTTTTT